Presented here are 3 T cell receptor beta chains from one specimen sequenced in a study of T cell clones after liver transplantation. Generated by immunoSEQ multiplex PCR, the TCRdb table keeps only in-frame clones and is missing some. The data show some 60,000 clones, roughly two thirds seen once. The sequences come from CD4+ T cells from blood, collected before liver transplant. The receptor source for this set is a human donor who received a liver transplant.

The chain employs TRBV5-1 and TRBJ2-7; tentative D call: TRBD1 (6 bases). V was pared by 2 bases and J by 5 bases, with 8 bases between. CDR1 and CDR2 from the germline V gene are SGHRS and YFSETQ. The CDR3 runs 12 residues. The CDR3 DNA is TGCGCCAGCAGCTTACAGGGAGACGAGCAGTACTTC. Its translation: CASSLQGDEQYF.

The V and J genes are TRBV27 and TRBJ2-7; D not certain. The CDR3 spans 13 residues. Per the germline V gene, CDR1 is MNHEY and CDR2 is SMNVEV (reference sequence). Trimming removed 3 bases from V and 2 bases from J, with 8 bases in between. CDR3 loop: CASSLRLTYEQYF. CDR3 DNA: TGTGCCAGCAGTTTGCGGTTAACCTACGAGCAGTACTTC.

J is TRBJ1-1 and V is TRBV12-5; D is perhaps TRBD1 (6 bases). Germline loops: CDR1 LGHNT, CDR2 FRNRAP. There are 18 residues in the CDR3. V was shortened by 2 bases and J by 8 bases, with 27 bases between the two germline ends. CDR3 sequence: CASGLLIGQSADSPEAFF. In DNA, the CDR3 is TGTGCTAGTGGTTTGCTTATAGGACAGAGTGCCGATTCGCCCGAAGCTTTCTTT.